Following are 16 T cell receptor beta chains from one sample sequenced in a study of T-cell reconstitution after alpha-beta-depleted transplantation in children. Molecular barcoding with unique molecular identifiers was used for the TCRbeta library. TCRdb processed the PCR reads anew with MiXCR; each CDR3 protein has one entry. Of about 1,000,000 distinct CDR3 sequences listed, roughly 29% are singletons. The sample was PBMCs, mostly from graft donor cells, taken 360 days after TCRalphabeta/CD19-depleted stem cell transplant. Receptor source: a boy in the first two years of life who had a stem cell transplant for SCID, so the T cells may come from the graft donor.

This clonotype was seen a few times. The chain is built from TRBV5-1 and TRBJ1-1, with D tentatively TRBD1 (6 bases). Trimming cost V 6 bases and J 0 bases, with 18 bases left between them. CDR1 and CDR2 from the germline V gene are SGHRS and YFSETQ. The CDR3 spans 16 residues. CDR3 region: CASTLGGGRMNTEAFF. The DNA for the CDR3 is TGCGCCAGCACCCTGGGAGGGGGTAGGATGAACACTGAAGCTTTCTTT.

The genes are TRBV20-1 and TRBJ2-7; D is ambiguous. CDR1 and CDR2 from the germline V gene are DFQATT and SNEGSKA (reference sequence). The CDR3 contains 12 residues. Trimming stripped 6 bases from V and 2 bases from J, with 11 bases between. In DNA, the CDR3 is TGCAGTGCCCACCTTTGGGCCTACGAGCAGTACTTC. Its protein is CSAHLWAYEQYF.

This clonotype has only a few counts. The chain links TRBV9 to TRBJ2-3, with 13 bases fitting TRBD2. The CDR3 totals 15 residues. Per the germline V gene, CDR1 is SGDLS and CDR2 is YYNGEE. V lost 3 bases, J lost 7 bases, and 5 bases stayed unmatched. The chain's CDR3 is CASSAGLAGVNTQYF. In DNA, the CDR3 is TGTGCCAGCAGCGCTGGACTAGCGGGGGTTAATACGCAGTATTTT.

This rearrangement joins TRBV5-1 to TRBJ1-3; D is undetermined. The CDR3 covers 14 residues. Per the germline V gene, CDR1 is SGHRS and CDR2 is YFSETQ. V lost 1 base and J 2 bases, leaving 7 bases between the germline ends. The CDR3: CASSLTEAGNTIYF. The CDR3 region has the DNA TGCGCCAGCAGCTTGACAGAAGCTGGAAACACCATATATTTT.

This clonotype came up a few times. V and J are TRBV7-6 and TRBJ2-7, with D perhaps TRBD1 (6 bases). Trimming pared 1 base from V and 0 bases from J, leaving 13 bases between. The CDR3 runs to 16 residues. Germline loops: CDR1 SGHVS, CDR2 FNYEAQ. This CDR3 is CASSLVGTSSSYEQYF. The CDR3 DNA sequence: TGTGCCAGCAGCTTAGTAGGGACATCGAGCTCCTACGAGCAGTACTTC.

This chain joins TRBV6-2 or TRBV6-3 and TRBJ1-1; possible D gene TRBD1, 6 bases. The V end was cut by 7 bases, the J end by 4 bases, with 16 bases between. CDR1 and CDR2 from the germline V gene are MNHEY and SVGEGT. CDR3 length: 14 residues. CDR3 in amino acids: CASKLQGGSTEAFF. CDR3 nucleotides: TGTGCCAGCAAGTTACAGGGAGGGAGCACTGAAGCTTTCTTT.

CDR3 bases: TGTGCCAGCAACCAAAGGGGCGCAGTAGGGGAGACCCAGTACTTC. Translating it yields CASNQRGAVGETQYF. This chain connects TRBV7-8 to TRBJ2-5, with D maybe TRBD1 (5 bases). Deletions cut 7 bases from V and 5 bases from J, with 20 bases between. The CDR3 consists of 15 residues. CDR1 and CDR2 from the germline V gene are SGHVS and FQNEAQ.

This clonotype was picked up a small number of times. J is TRBJ1-5 and V is TRBV10-3, with D uncertain. Germline CDR1 and CDR2: ENHRY and SYGVKD. V lost 3 bases, J lost 8 bases, and 11 bases lay in between. The CDR3 spans 13 residues. The CDR3 region has the DNA TGTGCCATCAGTGACGGACCAAGCGAGCCCCAGCATTTT. As protein: CAISDGPSEPQHF.

V usage is TRBV24-1 and J usage is TRBJ2-3, with D unresolved. Trimming pared 7 bases from V and 2 bases from J, leaving 9 bases between. CDR1 and CDR2 from the germline V gene are KGHDR and SFDVKD. This CDR3 spans 13 amino acids. CDR3 sequence (DNA): TGTGCCACCAGAGAATCCAACACAGATACGCAGTATTTT. It yields the protein CATRESNTDTQYF.

This clonotype has just a few counts. J is TRBJ1-2 and V is TRBV7-2, with D perhaps TRBD1 (5 bases). The CDR3 is 13 residues long. V shed 2 bases and J shed 7 bases, with 11 bases lying between them. From germline, CDR1 is SGHTA and CDR2 FQGNSA. CDR3 sequence (DNA): TGTGCCAGCAGCTTAAACGGGGCGCTTGGCTACACCTTC. Amino acids: CASSLNGALGYTF.

The chain carries TRBV2 and TRBJ2-5; D is unresolved. CDR1 and CDR2 (germline): SNHLY, FYNNEI. This CDR3 spans 16 amino acids. The germline V and J ends were trimmed by 1 base and 4 bases, with 16 bases remaining between them. The CDR3 sequence: CASSEVDLPSVETQYF. CDR3 nucleotides: TGTGCCAGCAGTGAAGTCGACCTGCCTAGTGTAGAGACCCAGTACTTC.

V is TRBV7-2 and J is TRBJ2-5, with 10 bases that match TRBD2. This CDR3 has 16 amino acids. The germline V gene has CDR1 SGHTA and CDR2 FQGNSA. Unmatched junction bases numbered 5, after V lost 0 bases and J lost 4 bases. The CDR3 sequence: CASSLAGLAFRETQYF. In nucleotides, the CDR3 is TGTGCCAGCAGCTTAGCGGGACTAGCGTTCCGAGAGACCCAGTACTTC. The variable domain in full, with the rest retrieved from reference TRBV7-2 and TRBJ2-5, is GAGVSQSPSNKVTEKGKDVELRCDPISGHTALYWYRQSLGQGLEFLIYFQGNSAPDKSGLPSDRFSAERTGGSVSTLTIQRTQQEDSAVYLCASSLAGLAFRETQYFGPGTRLLVL.

The chain has TRBV6-1 and TRBJ2-6; D is possibly TRBD1 (6 bases). The CDR3 extends over 16 amino acids. Germline lookup yields CDR1 MNHNS and CDR2 SASEGT. The V gene lost 5 bases and the J gene lost 2 bases, with 13 bases spanning the gap. This CDR3 reads CASSPTGLPGANVLTF. The CDR3 DNA sequence: TGTGCCAGCAGTCCGACAGGTCTCCCTGGGGCCAACGTCCTGACTTTC.

This clonotype was counted between two and nine times. V usage is TRBV29-1 and J usage is TRBJ1-1, with a tentative D call TRBD1 (6 bases). This CDR3 comprises 13 residues. The germline V gene encodes CDR1 SQVTM and CDR2 ANQGSEA. V was pared by 7 bases and J by 0 bases, with 12 bases between. The CDR3 nucleotides are TGCAGCGCCCTGGGGGCCATGAACACTGAAGCTTTCTTT. Protein product: CSALGAMNTEAFF.

The rearrangement uses TRBV11-2 and TRBJ2-3, with D hard to call. The germline V and J ends were trimmed by 5 bases and 7 bases, with 10 bases remaining between them. The CDR3 has 12 residues. Germline V gene lookup returns CDR1 SGHAT and CDR2 FQNNGV. CDR3 amino acids: CASSILSNTQYF. CDR3 sequence (DNA): TGTGCCAGCAGCATCCTGTCAAATACGCAGTATTTT.

This clonotype was detected a few times. J is TRBJ1-1 and V is TRBV12-3 or TRBV12-4; a possible D gene is TRBD1 (5 bases). Trimming removed 3 bases at V and 1 base at J, with 18 bases between. The CDR3 has 17 amino acids. DNA of the CDR3: TGTGCCAGCAGTTTTTGGGGGTTAACCGACTCGAACACTGAAGCTTTCTTT. The encoded protein is CASSFWGLTDSNTEAFF.